A single sample is the source of the 19 T cell receptor beta chains below, sequenced in a study of shared clonotypes between healthy human individuals. Some clones are missing from TCRdb's copy, which holds only in-frame ones; the method was immunoSEQ multiplex PCR. Seen here are fewer than 3 million clones, 85% to 95% observed once, and the top ten hold approximately 0.39%. Sequencing input: naive CD4+ T cells from PBMCs. Subset indicated: CD45RA+ positively selected. The receptors were sampled from a man in his late teens or twenties in good health. Some clones in this sample may be carry-over from other donors' samples.

The chain links TRBV10-3 to TRBJ1-5, with 8 nucleotides matching TRBD1. The CDR3 has 16 residues. With 4 bases clipped from V and 6 bases from J, the junction kept 11 bases outside the gene matches. CDR1 and CDR2 (germline): ENHRY, SYGVKD. The CDR3 protein is CAISGEDRARGQPQHF. The CDR3 nucleotides are TGTGCCATCAGTGGCGAGGACAGGGCGAGGGGTCAGCCCCAGCATTTT.

The chain employs TRBV7-8 and TRBJ2-7; 12 bases align to TRBD2. The germline V gene has CDR1 SGHVS and CDR2 FQNEAQ. V dropped 3 bases and J dropped 6; count of bases not matched to a gene: 12. The CDR3 has 17 residues. CDR3 region: CASSFPKTSGSPSEQYF. Here the CDR3 DNA reads TGTGCCAGCAGCTTCCCGAAGACTAGCGGGAGTCCTTCCGAGCAGTACTTC. The full variable domain, in which reference TRBV7-8 and TRBJ2-7 provide the parts outside the CDR3, is GAGVSQSPRYKVAKRGQDVALRCDPISGHVSLFWYQQALGQGPEFLTYFQNEAQLDKSGLPSDRFFAERPEGSVSTLKIQRTQQEDSAVYLCASSFPKTSGSPSEQYFGPGTRLTVT.

V is TRBV5-1 and J is TRBJ2-7, with D possibly matching TRBD2 (6 bases). Germline lookup yields CDR1 SGHRS and CDR2 YFSETQ. This CDR3 has 16 residues. V was pared by 4 bases and J by 3 bases, with 20 bases between. The CDR3 spells CASSRTNAGSNYEQYF. CDR3 in DNA: TGCGCCAGCAGCCGAACCAATGCGGGATCCAACTACGAGCAGTACTTC.

The CDR3 sequence: CATPSQGTYNEQFF. Written as DNA, the CDR3 is TGTGCCACCCCCTCGCAGGGGACCTACAATGAGCAGTTCTTC. The genes are TRBV30 and TRBJ2-1, with D perhaps matching TRBD1 (6 bases). V shed 8 bases and J shed 2 bases, with 16 bases lying between them. Germline values: CDR1 GTSNPN, CDR2 SVGIG (reference sequence). CDR3 size: 14 residues.

The genes are TRBV21-1 and TRBJ2-2; TRBD1, the D gene given by the table, was not confirmed from the DNA. TRBV21-1 corresponds to a pseudogene. The CDR3 extends over 16 amino acids. CDR3: CASTDPPGGETGELFF. The CDR3 region has the DNA TGTGCCAGCACCGACCCACCAGGGGGCGAAACCGGGGAGCTGTTTTTT.

This clone has just one count. The J gene is TRBJ1-4, the V gene TRBV19; a possible D gene is TRBD1 (6 bases). The length of the CDR3 is 13 residues. Germline V gives CDR1 LNHDA, CDR2 SQIVND (reference sequence). V shed 11 bases and J shed 0 bases, with 10 bases lying between them. CDR3 nucleotide sequence: TGTGCCGTCAGGACAGCAACTAATGAAAAACTGTTTTTT. Translated, it gives CAVRTATNEKLFF.

The CDR3, as DNA: TGTGCCAGCAGCTATAGACCCCTCACAGATACGCAGTATTTT. This codes for CASSYRPLTDTQYF. The rearrangement links TRBV6-5 to TRBJ2-3; no clear D gene. This CDR3 has 14 residues. CDR1 and CDR2 from the germline V gene are MNHEY and SVGAGI. V was trimmed by 6 bases and J by 2 bases, leaving 12 bases between them.

The rearrangement uses TRBV7-3 and TRBJ2-1, with TRBD2 matching 8 bases. V lost 5 bases and J lost 6; bases outside the gene matches: 12. This CDR3 region has 16 residues. Germline-derived CDR1 and CDR2 are SGHTA and FQGTGA. CDR3 amino acids: CASSLRPGLGSNEQFF. CDR3 DNA sequence: TGTGCCAGCAGCCTTCGACCGGGACTAGGAAGCAATGAGCAGTTCTTC. Full variable domain (rest looked up from reference TRBV7-3 and TRBJ2-1): GAGVSQTPSNKVTEKGKYVELRCDPISGHTALYWYRQSLGQGPEFLIYFQGTGAADDSGLPNDRFFAVRPEGSVSTLKIQRTERGDSAVYLCASSLRPGLGSNEQFFGPGTRLTVL.

The J gene is TRBJ2-2, the V gene TRBV27; D is unclear. This CDR3 spans 20 amino acids. The germline V gene has CDR1 MNHEY and CDR2 SMNVEV (reference sequence). V lost 1 base and J 2 bases, leaving 23 bases between the germline ends. This CDR3 reads CASSLFWLGVGSRNTGELFF. The CDR3 DNA reads as TGTGCCAGCAGTTTATTTTGGTTGGGTGTAGGGTCGCGAAACACCGGGGAGCTGTTTTTT.

This chain links TRBV6-6 with TRBJ1-5; 9 nucleotides agree with TRBD1. The CDR3 is 15 amino acids. J lost 6 bases, V lost 6 bases, and 9 bases had no gene match. Germline lookup yields CDR1 MNHNY and CDR2 SVGAGI (reference sequence). The DNA of the CDR3 is TGTGCCAGCAGGCCTACGGACAGGGGAAGTCAGCCCCAGCATTTT. This translates into CASRPTDRGSQPQHF.

V gene TRBV6-5 combines with J gene TRBJ1-2; D gene ambiguous. The length of the CDR3 is 13 residues. V lost 5 bases and J lost 4, with 11 bases in between. From germline, CDR1 is MNHEY and CDR2 SVGAGI. CDR3: CASSTDGAYGYTF. CDR3 DNA sequence: TGTGCCAGCAGTACGGACGGAGCCTATGGCTACACCTTC.

The chain recombines TRBV29-1 with TRBJ1-1, with D hard to call. This CDR3 has 11 residues. Per the germline V gene, CDR1 is SQVTM and CDR2 is ANQGSEA. V was pared by 6 bases and J by 1 base, with 6 bases between. CDR3 DNA sequence: TGCAGCGTAAGGGAGAACACTGAAGCTTTCTTT. Translation: CSVRENTEAFF.

The chain couples TRBV4-2 to TRBJ2-4, with TRBD1 as a possible D gene (6 bases). Trimming removed 0 bases at V and 3 bases at J, with 12 bases between. Per the germline V gene, CDR1 is LGHNA and CDR2 is YNFKEQ. CDR3 size: 16 residues. CDR3 in DNA: TGTGCCAGCAGCCAAGAACCAGGGGTGGGCAAAAACATTCAGTACTTC. Protein: CASSQEPGVGKNIQYF.

This clone is a singleton in its sample. Additional DNA sequences in this sample encode the identical CDR3. The gene calls are TRBV29-1 and TRBJ2-3; 8 nucleotides align to TRBD2. Germline V gene data show CDR1 as SQVTM and CDR2 as ANQGSEA. V dropped 6 bases and J dropped 6; count of bases not matched to a gene: 8. The CDR3 extends over 13 amino acids. This CDR3 reads CSVAGLVTDTQYF. CDR3 nucleotide sequence: TGCAGCGTCGCGGGACTAGTAACGGATACGCAGTATTTT.

The CDR3: CASSLLGPANTGELFF. CDR3 bases: TGTGCCAGCAGCTTACTGGGACCCGCGAACACCGGGGAGCTGTTTTTT. The V call is TRBV7-6, the J call TRBJ2-2; either TRBD1 or TRBD2 may fit D (5 bases each). Germline V CDR1 and CDR2: SGHVS, FNYEAQ. V was cut by 2 bases and J by 0 bases, with 10 bases left in between. This CDR3 is 16 amino acids long.

A note on this clone: In the same sample, other DNA sequences code for this CDR3. This chain connects TRBV5-1 to TRBJ2-5; perhaps TRBD1 as D (6 bases). Trimming shortened V by 0 bases and J by 4 bases, and 10 bases separated the two germline ends. In germline, CDR1 is SGHRS, CDR2 YFSETQ. The CDR3 has 14 residues. The CDR3 DNA reads as TGCGCCAGCAGCTTGGTTGGGGGCGGAGAGACCCAGTACTTC. It yields the protein CASSLVGGGETQYF.

The gene calls are TRBV18 and TRBJ2-7; TRBD2 agrees at 9 bases. The CDR3 extends over 16 amino acids. Germline trimming cut 3 bases from V and 0 bases from J; bases unmatched to any gene: 6. From germline, CDR1 is KGHSH and CDR2 LQKENI. In nucleotides, the CDR3 is TGTGCCAGCTCACCGCTAGCGGGAACCTCCTCCTACGAGCAGTACTTC. Translated: CASSPLAGTSSYEQYF.

With respect to this clone: Other DNA variants within this sample encode the same CDR3. This rearrangement joins TRBV7-3 to TRBJ2-1; D call uncertain. This CDR3 is built from 13 residues. Looked up from germline, CDR1 is SGHTA and CDR2 is FQGTGA. V was cut by 5 bases and J by 1 base, with 6 bases left in between. In DNA form, the CDR3 reads TGTGCCAGCAGCCCCGGGTCCTACAATGAGCAGTTCTTC. Residues: CASSPGSYNEQFF.

The CDR3: CASSQDRAGSSYNEQFF. In DNA form, the CDR3 reads TGCGCCAGCAGCCAAGATCGGGCCGGGAGCTCCTACAATGAGCAGTTCTTC. The chain uses TRBV4-1 and TRBJ2-1; TRBD2 is a possible D gene (6 bases). The CDR3 has 17 residues. Trimming stripped 0 bases from V and 0 bases from J, with 12 bases between. Germline CDR1 and CDR2: MGHRA and YSYEKL.